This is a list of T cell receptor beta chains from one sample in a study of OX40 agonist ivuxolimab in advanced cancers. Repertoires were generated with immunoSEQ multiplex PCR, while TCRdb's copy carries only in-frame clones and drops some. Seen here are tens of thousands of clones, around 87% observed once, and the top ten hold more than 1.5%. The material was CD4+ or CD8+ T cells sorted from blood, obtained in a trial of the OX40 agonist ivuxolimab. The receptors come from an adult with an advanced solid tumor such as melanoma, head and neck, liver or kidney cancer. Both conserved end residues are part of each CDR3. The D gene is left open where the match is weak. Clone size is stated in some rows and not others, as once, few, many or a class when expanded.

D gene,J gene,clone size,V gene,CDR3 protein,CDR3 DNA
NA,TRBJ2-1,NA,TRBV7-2,CASSLGGSFWYNEQFF,TGTGCCAGCAGCTTAGGTGGGAGTTTCTGGTACAATGAGCAGTTCTTC
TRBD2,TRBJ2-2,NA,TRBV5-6,CASSFKLAGDFFGELFF,TGTGCCAGCAGCTTTAAACTAGCGGGAGATTTTTTCGGGGAGCTGTTTTTT
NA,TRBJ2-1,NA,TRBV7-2,CASSLTGRVYEQFF,TGTGCCAGCAGCTTAACAGGTAGGGTCTATGAGCAGTTCTTC
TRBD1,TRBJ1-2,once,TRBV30,CAWSRDSVNYGYTF,TGTGCCTGGAGTAGGGACAGTGTGAACTATGGCTACACCTTC
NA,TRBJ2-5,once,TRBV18,CASSPQGGETQYF,TGTGCCAGCTCACCACAGGGTGGGGAGACCCAGTACTTC
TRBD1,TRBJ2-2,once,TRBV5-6,CASSRTDRAGELFF,TGTGCCAGCAGCCGGACCGACAGGGCCGGGGAGCTGTTTTTT
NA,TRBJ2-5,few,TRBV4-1,CASSQDPPRAAQETQYF,TGCGCCAGCAGCCAAGATCCCCCCAGGGCGGCCCAAGAGACCCAGTACTTC
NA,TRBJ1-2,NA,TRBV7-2,CASSASGQGRDYGYTF,TGTGCCAGCAGCGCCTCGGGGCAGGGGAGGGACTATGGCTACACCTTC
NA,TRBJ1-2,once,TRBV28,CASSPADIIYGYTF,TGTGCCAGCAGCCCTGCGGACATCATCTATGGCTACACCTTC
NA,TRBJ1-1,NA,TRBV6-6,CASAGPDTEAFF,TGTGCCAGCGCGGGACCCGACACTGAAGCTTTCTTT
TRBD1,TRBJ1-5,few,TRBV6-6,CASWGQGSNQPQHF,TGTGCCAGCTGGGGACAGGGTAGCAATCAGCCCCAGCATTTT
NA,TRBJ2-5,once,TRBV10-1,CASSEGARGETQYF,TGCGCCAGCAGTGAAGGTGCTCGGGGGGAGACCCAGTACTTC